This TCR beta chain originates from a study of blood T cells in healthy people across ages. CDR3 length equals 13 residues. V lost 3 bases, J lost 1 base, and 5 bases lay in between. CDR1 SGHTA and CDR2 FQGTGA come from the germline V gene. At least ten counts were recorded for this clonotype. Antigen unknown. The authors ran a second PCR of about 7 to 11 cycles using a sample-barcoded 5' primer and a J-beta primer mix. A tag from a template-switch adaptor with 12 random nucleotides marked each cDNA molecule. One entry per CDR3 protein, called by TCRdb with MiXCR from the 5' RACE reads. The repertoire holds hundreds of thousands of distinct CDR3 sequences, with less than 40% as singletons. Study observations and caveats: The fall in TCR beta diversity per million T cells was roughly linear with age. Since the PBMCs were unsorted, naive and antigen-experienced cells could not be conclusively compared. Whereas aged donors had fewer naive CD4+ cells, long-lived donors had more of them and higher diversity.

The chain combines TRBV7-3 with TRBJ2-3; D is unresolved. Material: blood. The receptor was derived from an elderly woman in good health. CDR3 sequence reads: CASSFYGTDTQYF. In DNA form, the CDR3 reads TGTGCCAGCAGCTTTTATGGCACAGATACGCAGTATTTT.